Below are 32 T cell receptor beta chains sequenced from a single sample in a study of T cell repertoires in cytomegalovirus infection. TCRdb recomputed calls from the reads with MiXCR, one row per CDR3 protein. Of roughly 230,000 distinct CDR3 sequences listed, about 20% are singletons. Sequencing was carried out using CD8+ T cells from PBMCs. These receptors all come from a human donor in good health (CMV status not recorded). Some clones in this sample may be carry-over from other donors' samples.

This clonotype was detected many times. The chain has TRBV20-1 and TRBJ2-2; a possible D gene is TRBD1 (5 bases). V gave up 3 bases and J gave up 4 bases, with 18 bases separating them. Germline V CDR1 and CDR2: DFQATT, SNEGSKA (reference sequence). This CDR3 has 16 amino acids. CDR3 residues: CSASPPVLGATGELFF. Written as DNA, the CDR3 is TGCAGTGCTAGTCCCCCGGTCCTAGGGGCCACCGGGGAGCTGTTTTTT.

In this sample, this clonotype turned up a few times. This chain joins TRBV6-5 and TRBJ2-5; TRBD2 matches at 11 bases. V gave up 6 bases and J gave up 1 base; unmatched junction bases: 4. CDR1 MNHEY and CDR2 SVGAGI come from the germline V gene. This CDR3 spans 15 amino acids. The CDR3 sequence is CASSRSGGAQETQYF. The CDR3 coding sequence is TGTGCCAGCAGCCGTAGCGGGGGGGCCCAAGAGACCCAGTACTTC.

This clonotype turned up a few times. The J gene is TRBJ2-7, the V gene TRBV24-1; 9 bases match TRBD1. This CDR3 contains 13 residues. CDR1 and CDR2 from the germline V gene are KGHDR and SFDVKD. Unmatched junction bases numbered 4, after V lost 5 bases and J lost 6 bases. The CDR3 spells CATSGDREGEQYF. Written as DNA, the CDR3 is TGTGCCACCAGTGGGGACAGGGAAGGCGAGCAGTACTTC.

This clonotype occurred many times. This sequence joins TRBV19 and TRBJ1-5, with a weak D call TRBD1 (5 bases). Germline V lookup: CDR1 LNHDA, CDR2 SQIVND (reference sequence). The ends were cut back, 7 bases at V and 7 bases at J, with 11 bases in the middle. The CDR3 is 12 residues long. For the CDR3, the DNA is TGTGCCAGTACGCAGGGTGCGCAGCCCCAGCATTTT. It translates to CASTQGAQPQHF.

V usage is TRBV20-1 and J usage is TRBJ2-1, with 12 bases lining up with TRBD2. With V trimmed by 1 base and J by 2 bases, 6 bases remained unmatched. The CDR3 loop spans 17 amino acids. Germline CDR1 reads DFQATT; CDR2 reads SNEGSKA (reference sequence). This CDR3 reads CSARVSSGGGPYNEQFF. For the CDR3, the DNA is TGCAGTGCTAGAGTTTCTAGCGGGGGGGGCCCCTACAATGAGCAGTTCTTC.

This clonotype was found a few times. The rearrangement uses TRBV20-1 and TRBJ1-2; no firm D call. This CDR3 is 16 amino acids long. Trimming removed 0 bases at V and 6 bases at J, with 20 bases between. The germline CDR1 and CDR2 sequences are DFQATT and SNEGSKA (reference sequence). The CDR3 bases are TGCAGTGCTAGAGATCAGCAGCTCCCTTTCTTCCATGGCTACACCTTC. Its protein product is CSARDQQLPFFHGYTF.

This clonotype was observed many times. The chain uses TRBV7-9 and TRBJ2-7; TRBD1 matches at 8 bases. The germline CDR1 and CDR2 sequences are SEHNR and FQNEAQ (reference sequence). J gave up 1 base and V 5 bases, and 7 bases lay outside the gene matches. The CDR3 has 15 amino acids. The CDR3 is CASSTPQGDSYEQYF. DNA of the CDR3: TGTGCCAGCAGCACCCCACAGGGGGATTCCTACGAGCAGTACTTC.

The sample holds many counts of this clonotype. The V call is TRBV7-6, the J call TRBJ1-2, with a weak D call TRBD1 (6 bases). Trimming removed 1 base at V and 3 bases at J, with 21 bases between. Germline lookup yields CDR1 SGHVS and CDR2 FNYEAQ. This CDR3 is built from 18 residues. The CDR3 nucleotides read TGTGCCAGCAGCTTAGATCCTCCACAGGGCCTGGCGGACTATGGCTACACCTTC. Translating it yields CASSLDPPQGLADYGYTF.

This clonotype was recorded a few times. The rearrangement uses TRBV29-1 and TRBJ2-1, with TRBD2 matching over 11 bases. Germline CDR1 and CDR2: SQVTM and ANQGSEA. The length of the CDR3 is 14 residues. V gave up 6 bases and J gave up 2 bases; unmatched junction bases: 3. Here the CDR3 DNA reads TGCAGCGTACAGACTAGCGGGGCCTACAATGAGCAGTTCTTC. Residues: CSVQTSGAYNEQFF.

The chain is built from TRBV6-5 and TRBJ2-2; D gene uncertain. In germline, CDR1 is MNHEY, CDR2 SVGAGI. Trimming removed 5 bases at V and 6 bases at J, with 10 bases between. The CDR3 sequence is 13 residues long. The CDR3 reads CASSPLAPGELFF. DNA for the CDR3: TGTGCCAGCAGTCCGCTGGCTCCCGGGGAGCTGTTTTTT.

The rearrangement links TRBV13 to TRBJ2-1; the match to TRBD1 covers 12 bases. This CDR3 comprises 15 residues. Germline values: CDR1 PRHDT, CDR2 FYEKMQ (reference sequence). The V and J ends lost 1 base and 8 bases, in that order; junction bases with no gene match: 3. CDR3 region: CASSLVGTGGDEQFF. CDR3 sequence (DNA): TGTGCCAGCAGCTTAGTCGGGACAGGGGGCGATGAGCAGTTCTTC.

This clonotype was seen more than once but under ten times. V usage is TRBV7-2 and J usage is TRBJ1-2; tentatively, D is TRBD1 (6 bases). V lost 3 bases to trimming and J lost 6 bases, with 14 bases between them. Germline V gene sequence: CDR1 SGHTA, CDR2 FQGNSA. This CDR3 contains 14 residues. The CDR3 reads CASSFTTGSNGYTF. The DNA of the CDR3 is TGTGCCAGCAGCTTTACGACAGGAAGCAATGGCTACACCTTC.

This clonotype was observed many times. The chain couples TRBV7-2 to TRBJ2-1; 11 positions match TRBD2. Per germline, CDR1 SGHTA and CDR2 FQGNSA. The CDR3 is made up of 16 amino acids. V was clipped by 5 bases and J by 3 bases; unmatched bases: 6. The CDR3 sequence: CASSPSGLAVYNEQFF. In nucleotides, the CDR3 is TGTGCCAGCAGCCCCTCGGGACTAGCGGTCTACAATGAGCAGTTCTTC. Together with reference TRBV7-2 and TRBJ2-1, the CDR3 gives the full variable domain: GAGVSQSPSNKVTEKGKDVELRCDPISGHTALYWYRQSLGQGLEFLIYFQGNSAPDKSGLPSDRFSAERTGGSVSTLTIQRTQQEDSAVYLCASSPSGLAVYNEQFFGPGTRLTVL.

This clonotype has more than one count but fewer than ten. The CDR3 reads CSVVGLAGGYSYNEQFF. The CDR3 DNA follows: TGCAGCGTTGTAGGGCTAGCGGGGGGGTATTCCTACAATGAGCAGTTCTTC. The V and J genes are TRBV29-1 and TRBJ2-1, with TRBD2 identical over 12 bases. Germline trimming cut 4 bases from V and 1 base from J; bases unmatched to any gene: 8. The length of the CDR3 is 17 residues. CDR1 and CDR2 (germline): SQVTM, ANQGSEA.

This clonotype was counted ten times or more. The chain has TRBV7-6 and TRBJ1-1; no firm D call. This CDR3 spans 15 amino acids. Germline V gene data show CDR1 as SGHVS and CDR2 as FNYEAQ. Deletions cut 5 bases from V and 3 bases from J, with 16 bases between. The CDR3, as DNA: TGTGCCAGCAGCCCCCAAATTGGGTTGGACACTGAAGCTTTCTTT. Protein product: CASSPQIGLDTEAFF.

This clonotype was found a few times. The V gene is TRBV27, the J gene TRBJ1-5; tentative D call: TRBD1 (5 bases). V lost 0 bases to trimming and J lost 5 bases, with 14 bases between them. Germline CDR1 MNHEY, CDR2 SMNVEV (reference sequence). This CDR3 has 16 residues. The CDR3 sequence: CASSLSGGQGYQPQHF. CDR3 bases: TGTGCCAGCAGTTTATCGGGTGGGCAGGGATATCAGCCCCAGCATTTT.

This clonotype was counted between two and nine times. Here the CDR3 reads CSAITDTQYF. DNA of the CDR3: TGCAGCGCAATTACAGATACGCAGTATTTT. This chain uses TRBV29-1 with TRBJ2-3; no reliable D call. Germline V gene lookup returns CDR1 SQVTM and CDR2 ANQGSEA. V gave up 7 bases and J gave up 3 bases, with 5 bases separating them. This CDR3 is built from 10 residues.

The chain is built from TRBV20-1 and TRBJ2-4; 7 nucleotides line up with TRBD1. CDR1 and CDR2 from the germline V gene are DFQATT and SNEGSKA (reference sequence). The CDR3 is made up of 15 amino acids. J was trimmed by 0 bases and V by 5 bases; bases with no gene match: 7. The CDR3 nucleotides are TGCAGTGCTTCTGGGACAGTTTTAGCCAAAAACATTCAGTACTTC. It encodes CSASGTVLAKNIQYF.

V gene TRBV11-2 combines with J gene TRBJ2-7, with TRBD2 matching over 7 bases. J was trimmed by 2 bases and V by 6 bases; bases with no gene match: 7. The CDR3 has 14 residues. Germline CDR1 and CDR2: SGHAT and FQNNGV. The CDR3 loop reads CASRFSGATYEQYF. DNA for the CDR3: TGTGCCAGCAGATTCAGCGGGGCAACCTACGAGCAGTACTTC.

With respect to this clonotype: This may be a read error, as it is one base from a much larger clone. The rearrangement joins TRBV6-2 or TRBV6-3 to TRBJ2-1; perhaps TRBD1 as D (5 bases). The CDR3 has 15 amino acids. V lost 2 bases to trimming and J lost 0 bases, with 8 bases between them. CDR1 is MNHEY and CDR2 is SVGEGT in the germline V gene. The CDR3 region has the DNA TGTGCCAGCAGTTACACAGGTTTCTCCTACAATGAGCAGTTCTTC. Translated, it gives CASSYTGFSYNEQFF.

This clonotype was counted a few times. The chain recombines TRBV20-1 with TRBJ2-3; D might be TRBD1 (6 bases). The CDR3 contains 14 residues. V lost 5 bases and J 2 bases, leaving 14 bases between the germline ends. The germline V gene has CDR1 DFQATT and CDR2 SNEGSKA (reference sequence). CDR3 protein: CSASEDRHTDTQYF. The CDR3 nucleotides are TGCAGTGCTTCGGAGGACAGACACACAGATACGCAGTATTTT.

In its sample, this clonotype was seen a few times. V gene TRBV14 combines with J gene TRBJ2-3; D remains ambiguous. In germline, CDR1 is SGHDN, CDR2 FVKESK. Trimming took 4 bases from V and 2 from J, leaving 13 bases between them. The CDR3 extends over 15 amino acids. The CDR3 bases are TGTGCCAGCAGCCGGGATTTAGGCTTCACAGATACGCAGTATTTT. It codes for CASSRDLGFTDTQYF.

This clonotype was recorded many times. The rearrangement links TRBV5-5 to TRBJ2-1; 8 positions match TRBD1. This CDR3 comprises 15 residues. Trimming at V came to 4 bases and at J to 8 bases, leaving 11 bases not matched to a gene. Germline V lookup: CDR1 SGHKS, CDR2 YYEKEE (reference sequence). The CDR3 sequence: CASSLWTSGGHEQFF. Here the CDR3 DNA reads TGTGCCAGCAGCCTATGGACATCAGGGGGCCATGAGCAGTTCTTC.

Only a few counts were recorded for this clonotype. V and J are TRBV4-1 and TRBJ2-1; 7 nucleotides line up with TRBD1. CDR3 length: 18 amino acids. Germline V gives CDR1 MGHRA, CDR2 YSYEKL. J was trimmed by 3 bases and V by 0 bases; bases with no gene match: 11. CDR3: CASSQEDPGSGGYNEQFF. The CDR3 DNA sequence: TGCGCCAGCAGCCAAGAGGACCCCGGGTCAGGGGGCTACAATGAGCAGTTCTTC.

This clonotype occurred a few times. This rearrangement joins TRBV10-3 to TRBJ2-7, with D uncertain. The germline V gene encodes CDR1 ENHRY and CDR2 SYGVKD. V shed 2 bases and J shed 3 bases, with 5 bases lying between them. CDR3 length equals 12 residues. The CDR3 region is CAISEGVYEQYF. The DNA for the CDR3 is TGTGCCATCAGTGAGGGGGTCTACGAGCAGTACTTC.

CDR3 in amino acids: CASSYLSSGGTYNEQFF. Written as DNA, the CDR3 is TGTGCCAGCAGTTACCTCTCTAGCGGGGGTACATACAATGAGCAGTTCTTC. The chain links TRBV28 to TRBJ2-1, with 10 bases matching TRBD2. V lost 4 bases, J lost 4 bases, and 10 bases stayed unmatched. Per the germline V gene, CDR1 is MDHEN and CDR2 is SYDVKM. The length of the CDR3 is 17 residues.

This sequence joins TRBV29-1 and TRBJ2-6; D perhaps matches TRBD1 (5 bases). The V gene's germline CDR1 is SQVTM and CDR2 ANQGSEA. Trimming took 5 bases from V and 4 from J, leaving 18 bases between them. The CDR3 totals 16 residues. This chain's CDR3 is CSVTPPTGPGANVLTF. The CDR3 nucleotides read TGCAGCGTTACCCCGCCAACAGGACCCGGGGCCAACGTCCTGACTTTC.

This clonotype appeared a few times. This chain joins TRBV7-9 and TRBJ2-7; D is perhaps TRBD2 (6 bases). In germline, CDR1 is SEHNR, CDR2 FQNEAQ (reference sequence). V was shortened by 3 bases and J by 6 bases, with 15 bases between the two germline ends. The CDR3 sequence is 14 residues long. The CDR3 here is CASSLWLASGEQYF. DNA of the CDR3: TGTGCCAGCAGCTTGTGGCTAGCGTCGGGCGAGCAGTACTTC.

This clonotype was detected many times. The rearrangement links TRBV25-1 to TRBJ1-4; no definite D call. Trimming removed 8 bases at V and 6 bases at J, with 10 bases between. From germline, CDR1 is MGHDK and CDR2 SYGVNS. CDR3 size: 12 residues. In DNA form, the CDR3 reads TGTGCCAGCGAGTTCGGGGATGAAAAACTGTTTTTT. Translated: CASEFGDEKLFF.

This clonotype was detected ten times or more. V gene TRBV19 combines with J gene TRBJ1-1; the D gene is possibly TRBD1 (5 bases). The CDR3 is made up of 13 amino acids. The germline V and J ends were trimmed by 7 bases and 2 bases, with 11 bases remaining between them. Germline CDR1 and CDR2: LNHDA and SQIVND (reference sequence). CDR3 nucleotide sequence: TGTGCCAGTACCCTAGGGGTTAACACTGAAGCTTTCTTT. Protein product: CASTLGVNTEAFF.

This clonotype was observed a handful of times. The chain joins TRBV28 to TRBJ1-1; TRBD1 might be the D (5 bases). V lost 2 bases, J lost 0 bases, and 13 bases lay in between. CDR1 is MDHEN, CDR2 SYDVKM, per germline. The CDR3 runs to 16 residues. CDR3 sequence reads: CASSLGQGLMNTEAFF. The CDR3 nucleotides read TGTGCCAGCAGTTTAGGCCAGGGTCTAATGAACACTGAAGCTTTCTTT.

This clonotype showed up many times. The chain couples TRBV24-1 to TRBJ1-1; a possible D gene is TRBD1 (6 bases). The CDR3 runs to 13 residues. The germline gives CDR1 KGHDR, CDR2 SFDVKD. V was cut by 12 bases and J by 6 bases, with 19 bases left in between. In DNA form, the CDR3 reads TGTGCCGCAGAACAGGGCGTTATCGCTGAAGCTTTCTTT. Residues: CAAEQGVIAEAFF.